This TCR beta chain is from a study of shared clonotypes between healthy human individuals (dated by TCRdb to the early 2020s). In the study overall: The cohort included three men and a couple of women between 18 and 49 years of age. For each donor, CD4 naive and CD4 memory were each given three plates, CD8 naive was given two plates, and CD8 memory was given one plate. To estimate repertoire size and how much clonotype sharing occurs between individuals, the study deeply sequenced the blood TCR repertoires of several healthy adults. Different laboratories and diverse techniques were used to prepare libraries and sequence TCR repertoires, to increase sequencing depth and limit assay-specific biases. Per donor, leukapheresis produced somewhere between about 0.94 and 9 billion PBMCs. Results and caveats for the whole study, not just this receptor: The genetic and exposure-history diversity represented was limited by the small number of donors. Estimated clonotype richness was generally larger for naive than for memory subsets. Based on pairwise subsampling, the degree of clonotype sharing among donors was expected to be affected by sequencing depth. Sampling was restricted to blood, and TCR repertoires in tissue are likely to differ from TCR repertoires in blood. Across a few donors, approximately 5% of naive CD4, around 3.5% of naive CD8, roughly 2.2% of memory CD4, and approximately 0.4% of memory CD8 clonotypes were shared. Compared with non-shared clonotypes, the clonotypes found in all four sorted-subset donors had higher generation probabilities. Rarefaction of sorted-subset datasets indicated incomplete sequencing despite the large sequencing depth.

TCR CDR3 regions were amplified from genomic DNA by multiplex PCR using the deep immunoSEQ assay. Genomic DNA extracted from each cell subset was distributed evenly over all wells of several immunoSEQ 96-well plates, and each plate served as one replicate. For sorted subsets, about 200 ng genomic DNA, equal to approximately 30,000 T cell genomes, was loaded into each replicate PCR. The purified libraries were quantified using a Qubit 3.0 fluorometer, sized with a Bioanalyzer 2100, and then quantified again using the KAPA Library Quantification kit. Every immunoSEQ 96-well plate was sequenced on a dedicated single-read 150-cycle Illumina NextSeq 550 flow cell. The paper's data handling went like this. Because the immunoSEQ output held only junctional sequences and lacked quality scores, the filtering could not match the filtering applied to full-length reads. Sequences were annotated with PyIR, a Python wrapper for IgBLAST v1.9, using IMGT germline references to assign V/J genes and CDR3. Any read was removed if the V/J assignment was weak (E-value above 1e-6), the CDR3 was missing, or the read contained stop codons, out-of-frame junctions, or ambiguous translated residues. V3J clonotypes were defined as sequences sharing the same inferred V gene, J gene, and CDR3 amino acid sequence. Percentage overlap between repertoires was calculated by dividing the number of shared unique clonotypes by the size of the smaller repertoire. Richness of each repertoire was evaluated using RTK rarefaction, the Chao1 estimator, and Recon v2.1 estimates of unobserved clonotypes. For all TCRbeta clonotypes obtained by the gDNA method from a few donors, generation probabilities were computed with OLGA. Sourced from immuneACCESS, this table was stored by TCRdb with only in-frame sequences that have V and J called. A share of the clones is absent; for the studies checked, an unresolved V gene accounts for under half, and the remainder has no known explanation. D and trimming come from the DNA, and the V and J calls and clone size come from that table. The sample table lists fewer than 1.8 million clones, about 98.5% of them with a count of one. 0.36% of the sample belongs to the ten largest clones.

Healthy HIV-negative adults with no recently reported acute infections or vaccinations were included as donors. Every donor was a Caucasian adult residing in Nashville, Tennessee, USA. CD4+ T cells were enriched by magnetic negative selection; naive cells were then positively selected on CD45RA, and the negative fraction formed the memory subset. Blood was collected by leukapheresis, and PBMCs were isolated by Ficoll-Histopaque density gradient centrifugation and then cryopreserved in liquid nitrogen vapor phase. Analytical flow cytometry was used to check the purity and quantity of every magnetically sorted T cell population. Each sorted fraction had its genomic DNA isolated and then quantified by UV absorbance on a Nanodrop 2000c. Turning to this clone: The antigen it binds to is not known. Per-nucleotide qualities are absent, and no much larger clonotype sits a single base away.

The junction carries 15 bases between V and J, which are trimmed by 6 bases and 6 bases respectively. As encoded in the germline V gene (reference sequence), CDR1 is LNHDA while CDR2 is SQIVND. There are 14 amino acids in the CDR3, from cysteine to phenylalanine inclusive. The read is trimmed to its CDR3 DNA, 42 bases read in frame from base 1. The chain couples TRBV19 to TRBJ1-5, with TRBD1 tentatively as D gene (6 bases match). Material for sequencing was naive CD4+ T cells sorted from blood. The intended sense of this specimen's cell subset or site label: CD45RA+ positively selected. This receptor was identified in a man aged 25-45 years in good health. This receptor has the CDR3 CASRGLTGRQPQHF. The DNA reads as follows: TGTGCCAGTAGGGGGCTCACAGGGCGTCAGCCCCAGCATTTT.